These T cell receptor beta chains were read from a single sample in a study of vaccination effects on CD4 cells after COVID-19. Sequencing used immunoSEQ multiplex PCR; TCRdb keeps in-frame clones, though not all of them. The sample lists some 50,000 clones, about 74% seen once, with roughly 5.4% in the top ten. These receptors have no known antigen. The sample here was CD4+ T cells from PBMCs cultured without peptide, taken after COVID-19 vaccination. These receptor sequences come from a human donor who had a prior SARS-CoV-2 infection. Each CDR3 is given with its conserved first and last residue. D genes are given only for firm matches.

d_call: TRBD1; v_call: TRBV24-1; j_call: TRBJ2-1; cdr3_nt: TGTGCCACCAGTGACAGCAGCAGGACAGGGGGCCCCTACAATGAGCAGTTCTTC; cdr3_aa: CATSDSSRTGGPYNEQFF
d_call: NA; v_call: TRBV9; j_call: TRBJ1-5; cdr3_nt: TGTGCCAGCAGCGTATCCCCCAATCAGCCCCAGCATTTT; cdr3_aa: CASSVSPNQPQHF
d_call: NA; v_call: TRBV3-1/TRBV3-2; j_call: TRBJ2-3; cdr3_nt: TGTGCCAGCAGCCCGGACTTGAAGGATACGCAGTATTTT; cdr3_aa: CASSPDLKDTQYF
d_call: NA; v_call: TRBV10-3; j_call: TRBJ1-5; cdr3_nt: TGTGCCATCAGTGAGTCTTCCGGATGGGATCAGCCCCAGCATTTT; cdr3_aa: CAISESSGWDQPQHF
d_call: NA; v_call: TRBV19; j_call: TRBJ2-7; cdr3_nt: TGTGCCAGTAGTAGGGAGACGGGCCTTAACTACGAGCAGTACTTC; cdr3_aa: CASSRETGLNYEQYF
d_call: TRBD2; v_call: TRBV5-1; j_call: TRBJ2-7; cdr3_nt: TGCGCCAGCAGCTTGCAGTCTAGCGGGGGTTCCTACGAGCAGTACTTC; cdr3_aa: CASSLQSSGGSYEQYF
d_call: NA; v_call: TRBV7-3; j_call: TRBJ2-1; cdr3_nt: TGTGCCAGCAGCATCCCTGACAATGAGCAGTTCTTC; cdr3_aa: CASSIPDNEQFF
d_call: NA; v_call: TRBV30; j_call: TRBJ2-7; cdr3_nt: TGTGCCTGGAGTCGCAGGGGTTACAGGGAGCAGTACTTC; cdr3_aa: CAWSRRGYREQYF
d_call: TRBD1; v_call: TRBV6-5; j_call: TRBJ2-7; cdr3_nt: TGTGCCAGCAGTTACTCGGCAGGGACAGGGTCCTACGAGCAGTACTTC; cdr3_aa: CASSYSAGTGSYEQYF
d_call: NA; v_call: TRBV27; j_call: TRBJ1-6; cdr3_nt: TGTGCCAGCAGTTTTATGGGGCCAAACCCCACCATGCCTTCGGATTCACCCCTCCACTTT; cdr3_aa: CASSFMGPNPTMPSDSPLHF